There are a few counts of the clone carrying this T cell receptor beta chain. The data stem from a study of T cell repertoires in cytomegalovirus infection. Study-level background: CMV infection plus the matching HLA type was flagged by public TCR beta signatures.

TCRdb re-called the reads through MiXCR, storing one row per CDR3 protein. The sample gives some 130,000 distinct CDR3 sequences, about 10% of which show up once; roughly 9.1% is in the top ten. Germline V gene data show CDR1 as DFQATT and CDR2 as SNEGSKA (reference sequence). This CDR3 contains 12 residues. The V and J ends lost 2 bases and 7 bases, in that order; junction bases with no gene match: 3. This receptor was obtained from a human donor in good health (CMV status not recorded). Some clones in this sample may be carry-over from other donors' samples. The specimen sequenced was PBMCs. V and J are TRBV20-1 and TRBJ1-2; the match to TRBD1 covers 8 bases. CDR3 sequence (DNA): TGCAGTGCTAGACCCGACAGGGGTGGCTACACCTTC. Its protein product is CSARPDRGGYTF.